The source of this T cell receptor (beta chain) is a study of blood T cells in healthy people across ages. The CDR3 runs 15 residues. After removal of 0 bases from V and 8 bases from J, the junction contained 5 bases not matched to a gene. The germline gives CDR1 DFQATT, CDR2 SNEGSKA (reference sequence). Donors were healthy Caucasian individuals from Russia aged roughly 6 to 90. Per individual sample, total RNA of at least 5 micrograms was extracted. A second about 7 to 12 cycle PCR used barcoded and J-beta primers. TCRdb reanalysed the 5' RACE reads using MiXCR and keeps one entry per CDR3 protein. Among fewer than 700,000 distinct CDR3 sequences, around half were seen once, and the ten largest hold about 22%.

This TCR came from a man of 80 years or more in good health. Material for sequencing was blood. V usage is TRBV20-1 and J usage is TRBJ2-1; 12 bases agree with TRBD2. CDR3 protein: CSARDTSGGFYEQFF. CDR3 in DNA: TGCAGTGCTAGAGATACTAGCGGGGGGTTCTATGAGCAGTTCTTC.